A selection of T cell receptor beta chains follows, all from one sample in a study of blood T cell repertoires in COVID-19. Libraries were prepared by immunoSEQ multiplex PCR; TCRdb keeps only in-frame clonotypes and omits some of them. The sample yields 150,000 to 200,000 clones, over 70% seen once. Sequencing was done on a sample of PBMCs or T cells enriched from blood (not recorded which). Receptors were obtained from a man between 65 and 85 years old who had been exposed to COVID-19. Each CDR3 is given with its conserved first and last residue. The D gene is left open where the match is weak. Clone sizes are given selectively: once, few, many, or a class where the clone is expanded.

D: NA; length: 15; J: TRBJ1-3; V: TRBV19; size: once; DNA: TGTGCCAGTACAGACAGGTATTCCTCTGGAAACACCATATATTTT; CDR3: CASTDRYSSGNTIYF
D: NA; length: 13; J: TRBJ2-7; V: TRBV6-6; size: NA; DNA: TGTGCCAGCAGTTACCAAGGGGGCTACGAGCAGTACTTC; CDR3: CASSYQGGYEQYF
D: TRBD1; length: 14; J: TRBJ2-3; V: TRBV29-1; size: NA; DNA: TGCAGCGTTGCAGGGGGACCTAGCACAGATACGCAGTATTTT; CDR3: CSVAGGPSTDTQYF
D: TRBD1; length: 12; J: TRBJ2-7; V: TRBV6-1; size: NA; DNA: TGTGCCAGCAGCTACAGGGGCTACGAGCAGTACTTC; CDR3: CASSYRGYEQYF
D: NA; length: 13; J: TRBJ1-5; V: TRBV12-3/TRBV12-4; size: NA; DNA: TGTGCCAGCAGGTTGACAGACACACAGCCCCAGCATTTT; CDR3: CASRLTDTQPQHF
D: NA; length: 14; J: TRBJ1-1; V: TRBV3-1/TRBV3-2; size: NA; DNA: TGTGCCAGCAGCCAAGATCGCGGACAAAGGCGCGCTTTCTTT; CDR3: CASSQDRGQRRAFF
D: NA; length: 13; J: TRBJ1-1; V: TRBV7-2; size: medium-sized; DNA: TGTGCCAGCAGCTTAGTCGTATACACTGAAGCTTTCTTT; CDR3: CASSLVVYTEAFF
D: TRBD2; length: 16; J: TRBJ2-2; V: TRBV19; size: NA; DNA: TGTGCCAGTAGGGCACTAGCGGGAGGGACGAGCGGGGAGCTGTTTTTT; CDR3: CASRALAGGTSGELFF
D: TRBD1; length: 14; J: TRBJ2-1; V: TRBV28; size: once; DNA: TGTGCCAGCAGTCTACAGGGGGCGCAAGATGAGCAGTTCTTC; CDR3: CASSLQGAQDEQFF
D: TRBD1; length: 15; J: TRBJ1-6; V: TRBV7-8; size: few; DNA: TGTGCCAGCCGCTTGATGGGACAGGGGAATTCACCCCTCCACTTT; CDR3: CASRLMGQGNSPLHF